This passage covers 10 T cell receptor beta chains from one sample sequenced in a study of cytomegalovirus exposure and HLA in healthy donors. In the PCR, 60 Vbeta and 13 Jbeta primers were used. Sequencing was performed with immunoSEQ multiplex PCR; in TCRdb, only in-frame clones are kept and a portion is missing. The data show 90,000 to 100,000 clones, about 81% seen once. Sequenced input: PBMCs. The receptor set was obtained from a man aged 40-55 years in good health and CMV-seronegative.

This clone was observed a single time. V is TRBV29-1 and J is TRBJ1-2, with D possibly being TRBD1 (6 bases). The CDR3 runs 15 residues. The germline gives CDR1 SQVTM, CDR2 ANQGSEA. V was shortened by 0 bases and J by 3 bases, with 14 bases between the two germline ends. Here the CDR3 reads CSVEEGNRADYGYTF. DNA for the CDR3: TGCAGCGTTGAAGAGGGTAACAGGGCGGACTATGGCTACACCTTC.

DNA for the CDR3: TGTGCCAGTAGGTACAGGGGGCGCGGGGTGGGCAATCAGCCCCAGCATTTT. It codes for CASRYRGRGVGNQPQHF. V and J are TRBV19 and TRBJ1-5, with 9 bases fitting TRBD1. Trimming at V came to 6 bases and at J to 2 bases, leaving 11 bases not matched to a gene. CDR3 length: 17 amino acids. The V gene's germline CDR1 is LNHDA and CDR2 SQIVND (reference sequence). The full variable domain, with the rest looked up from reference TRBV19 and TRBJ1-5, is DGGITQSPKYLFRKEGQNVTLSCEQNLNHDAMYWYRQDPGQGLRLIYYSQIVNDFQKGDIAEGYSVSREKKESFPLTVTSAQKNPTAFYLCASRYRGRGVGNQPQHFGDGTRLSIL.

This CDR3 is CASSLGRALRYGYTF. CDR3 sequence (DNA): TGTGCCAGCAGTTTGGGCAGGGCACTTCGATATGGCTACACCTTC. V usage is TRBV27 and J usage is TRBJ1-2, with D tentatively TRBD1 (5 bases). V was trimmed by 3 bases and J by 5 bases, leaving 16 bases between them. CDR1 is MNHEY and CDR2 is SMNVEV in the germline V gene (reference sequence). The CDR3 loop spans 15 amino acids.

This clone has only one observation. This chain joins TRBV19 and TRBJ2-1, with TRBD1 identical over 7 bases. The CDR3 runs 15 residues. Trimming cost V 2 bases and J 5 bases; bases outside gene matches: 6. Germline CDR1 reads LNHDA; CDR2 reads SQIVND (reference sequence). The CDR3 DNA sequence: TGTGCCAGTAGTATATTTGCAGGGGGAAACAATGAGCAGTTCTTC. Protein: CASSIFAGGNNEQFF.

The gene calls are TRBV19 and TRBJ1-6; maybe TRBD1 (5 bases). CDR1 and CDR2 from the germline V gene are LNHDA and SQIVND (reference sequence). The CDR3 runs 16 residues. V lost 4 bases and J 5 bases, leaving 15 bases between the germline ends. The CDR3 loop is CASSTLKGYDNSPLHF. The CDR3 DNA sequence: TGTGCCAGTAGTACTCTGAAGGGGTATGATAATTCACCCCTCCACTTT.

V and J are TRBV25-1 and TRBJ1-6; 7 nucleotides agree with TRBD1. Germline lookup yields CDR1 MGHDK and CDR2 SYGVNS. The CDR3 contains 15 residues. V gave up 3 bases and J gave up 7 bases; unmatched junction bases: 6. CDR3 amino acids: CASSDQGGVNSPLHF. CDR3 coding DNA: TGTGCCAGCAGTGATCAGGGGGGAGTCAATTCACCCCTCCACTTT.

The J gene is TRBJ1-1, the V gene TRBV7-7, with D maybe TRBD1 (6 bases). The length of the CDR3 is 13 residues. The V and J ends lost 5 bases and 14 bases respectively, with 21 bases between them. CDR1 is SSHAT, CDR2 FNYEAQ, per germline (reference sequence). Here the CDR3 reads CASSPPRGGGLFF. The CDR3 coding sequence is TGTGCCAGCAGCCCCCCCCGGGGGGGCGGTTTGTTCTTT.

In this sample, this clone turned up a few times. J is TRBJ1-5 and V is TRBV6-5; a possible D gene is TRBD1 (6 bases). Trimming took off 6 bases at V and 0 bases at J, with 6 bases between the two ends. CDR3 length: 13 amino acids. CDR1 and CDR2 (germline): MNHEY, SVGAGI. The CDR3 DNA reads as TGTGCCAGCAGGGACAGTAGCAATCAGCCCCAGCATTTT. This gives the protein CASRDSSNQPQHF.

The genes are TRBV13 and TRBJ1-6; 10 bases align to TRBD1. The germline V gene has CDR1 PRHDT and CDR2 FYEKMQ (reference sequence). This CDR3 contains 18 residues. V shed 3 bases and J 9 bases; nucleotides not matched to a gene: 14. The CDR3 DNA reads TGTGCCAGCAGCTTCTTCGGGACAGGGGATGATTGGGGTTCACCCCTCCACTTT. It translates to CASSFFGTGDDWGSPLHF.

The chain couples TRBV2 to TRBJ1-5; tentatively, D is TRBD1 (6 bases). Trimming took 6 bases from V and 5 from J, leaving 11 bases between them. Germline values: CDR1 SNHLY, CDR2 FYNNEI. This CDR3 region has 13 residues. CDR3 sequence reads: CASRPGVHQPQHF. The DNA for the CDR3 is TGTGCCAGCAGACCAGGGGTACATCAGCCCCAGCATTTT.